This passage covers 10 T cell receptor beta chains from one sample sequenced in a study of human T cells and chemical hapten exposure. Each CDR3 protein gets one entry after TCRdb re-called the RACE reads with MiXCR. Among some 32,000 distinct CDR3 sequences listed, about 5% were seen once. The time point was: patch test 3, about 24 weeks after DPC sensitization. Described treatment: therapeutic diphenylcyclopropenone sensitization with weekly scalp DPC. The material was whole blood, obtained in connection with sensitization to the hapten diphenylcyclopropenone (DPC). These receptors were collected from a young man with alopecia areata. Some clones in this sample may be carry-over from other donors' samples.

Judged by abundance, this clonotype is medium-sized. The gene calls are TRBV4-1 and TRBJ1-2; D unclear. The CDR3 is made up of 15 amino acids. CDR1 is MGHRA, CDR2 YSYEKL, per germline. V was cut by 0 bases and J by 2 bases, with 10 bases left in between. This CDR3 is CASSQDGGLNYGYTF. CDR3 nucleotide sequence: TGCGCCAGCAGCCAAGATGGAGGCCTCAACTATGGCTACACCTTC.

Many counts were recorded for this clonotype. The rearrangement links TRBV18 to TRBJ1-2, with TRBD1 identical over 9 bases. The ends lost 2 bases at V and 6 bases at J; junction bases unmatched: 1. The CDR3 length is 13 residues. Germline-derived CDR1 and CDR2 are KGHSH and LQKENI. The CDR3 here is CASSPTGGNGYTF. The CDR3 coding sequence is TGTGCCAGCTCACCAACAGGGGGCAATGGCTACACCTTC.

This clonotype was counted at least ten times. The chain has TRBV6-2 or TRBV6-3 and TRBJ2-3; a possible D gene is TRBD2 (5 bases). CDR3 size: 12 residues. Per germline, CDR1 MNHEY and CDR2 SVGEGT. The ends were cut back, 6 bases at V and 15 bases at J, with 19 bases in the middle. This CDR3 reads CASRRPGNAGYF. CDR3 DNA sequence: TGTGCCAGCAGACGACCCGGGAATGCTGGTTATTTT.

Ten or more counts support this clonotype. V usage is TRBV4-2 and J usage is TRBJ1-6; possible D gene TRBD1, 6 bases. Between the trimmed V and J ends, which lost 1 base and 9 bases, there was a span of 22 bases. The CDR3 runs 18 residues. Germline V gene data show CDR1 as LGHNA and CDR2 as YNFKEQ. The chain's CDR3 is CASSQVSGTGRISSPLHF. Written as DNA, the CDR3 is TGTGCCAGCAGCCAAGTATCTGGAACAGGGAGAATTAGTTCACCCCTCCACTTT.

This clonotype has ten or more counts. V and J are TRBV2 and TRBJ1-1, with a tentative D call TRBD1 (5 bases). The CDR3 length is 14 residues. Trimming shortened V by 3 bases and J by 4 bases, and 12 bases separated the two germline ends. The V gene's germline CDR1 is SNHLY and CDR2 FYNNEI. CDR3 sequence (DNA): TGTGCCAGCAGTGAGAGGACAAGCGTCACTGAAGCTTTCTTT. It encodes CASSERTSVTEAFF.

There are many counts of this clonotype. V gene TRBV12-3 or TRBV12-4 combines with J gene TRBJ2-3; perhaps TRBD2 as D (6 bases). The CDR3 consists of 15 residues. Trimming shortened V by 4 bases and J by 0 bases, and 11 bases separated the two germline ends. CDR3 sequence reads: CASSWLAASTDTQYF. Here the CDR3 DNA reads TGTGCCAGCAGTTGGTTAGCGGCTAGCACAGATACGCAGTATTTT.

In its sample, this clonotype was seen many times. CDR3 DNA: TGTGCCACCAGTGATTTGTCCCTGATCGACAATGAGCAGTTCTTC. It encodes CATSDLSLIDNEQFF. This chain connects TRBV24-1 to TRBJ2-1, with D unclear. CDR1 KGHDR and CDR2 SFDVKD come from the germline V gene. Trimming cost V 0 bases and J 5 bases, with 10 bases left between them. The CDR3 spans 15 residues.

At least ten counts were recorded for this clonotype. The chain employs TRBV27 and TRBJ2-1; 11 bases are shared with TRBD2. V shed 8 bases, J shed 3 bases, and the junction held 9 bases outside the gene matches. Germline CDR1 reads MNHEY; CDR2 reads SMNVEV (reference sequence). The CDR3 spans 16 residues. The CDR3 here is CASGNLAGGLYNEQFF. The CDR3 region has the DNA TGTGCCAGCGGAAACCTAGCGGGGGGACTCTACAATGAGCAGTTCTTC.

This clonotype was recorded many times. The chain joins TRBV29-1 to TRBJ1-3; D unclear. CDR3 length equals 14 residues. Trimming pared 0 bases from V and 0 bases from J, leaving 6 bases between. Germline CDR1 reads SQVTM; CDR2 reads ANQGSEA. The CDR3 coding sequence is TGCAGCGTTGAAGACACCCTCTCTGGAAACACCATATATTTT. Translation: CSVEDTLSGNTIYF.

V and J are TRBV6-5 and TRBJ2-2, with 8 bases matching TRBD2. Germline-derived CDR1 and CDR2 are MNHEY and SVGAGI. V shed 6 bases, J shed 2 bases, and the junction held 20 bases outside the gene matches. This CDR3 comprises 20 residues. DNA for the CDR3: TGTGCCAGCAGCCACCCCCGGGGGGCAACCCGGGGGGGCAACACCGGGGAGCTGTTTTTT. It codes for CASSHPRGATRGGNTGELFF.